The clone carrying this T cell receptor (beta chain) was counted ten times or more. Unique molecular identifiers were used in preparing the TCRbeta library. TCRdb re-derived calls from the PCR reads in MiXCR, one entry per CDR3 protein. Seen here are some 390,000 distinct CDR3 sequences, roughly 20% observed once, and the top ten hold less than 4.5%. This CDR3 contains 16 residues. Germline V gene lookup returns CDR1 MGHRA and CDR2 YSYEKL. The germline V and J ends were trimmed by 0 bases and 2 bases, with 11 bases remaining between them. This record comes from a study of T-cell reconstitution after alpha-beta-depleted transplantation in children.

The sample was PBMCs from the stem cell graft donor, taken from the stem cell graft. The source of this sequence is a human donor who donated a stem cell graft to a child with acute myeloid leukemia. This rearrangement joins TRBV4-1 to TRBJ2-1; D is perhaps TRBD2 (6 bases). CDR3 loop: CASSQDRREPYNEQFF. The CDR3 DNA follows: TGCGCCAGCAGCCAAGATAGACGGGAGCCCTACAATGAGCAGTTCTTC.